Each of the 2 T cell receptor beta chains below was sequenced from the same sample in a study of beta chain features in type 1 diabetes. The investigators reverse transcribed all of the isolated RNA, so they sequenced expressed TCRB transcripts. The table came from immunoSEQ multiplex PCR; TCRdb's copy has only in-frame clones and leaves some out. The sample records around 340,000 clones, less than 10% being singletons. The sequenced material came from central memory CD4+ T cells from blood. The receptor source for this set is a woman between 18 and 30 years old in good health.

This clone has more than one count but fewer than ten. A much larger clone differs from this one at a single base, so this may be a read error. The chain combines TRBV13 with TRBJ2-2, with D tentatively TRBD1 or TRBD2 (6 bases each). This CDR3 spans 16 amino acids. Germline V gene data show CDR1 as PRHDT and CDR2 as FYEKMQ (reference sequence). The V end lost 6 bases, the J end lost 1 base, and 15 bases lay between the germline ends. CDR3 loop: CASRQRGAVNTGELFF. DNA for the CDR3: TGTGCCAGCAGACAAAGGGGGGCGGTGAACACCGGGGAGCTGTTTTTT.

This clone was observed a few times. The sample has other DNA sequences that encode this CDR3 too. The CDR3 DNA is TGCGCCAGCAGCTTTGGGGGACCCAATGAGCAGTTCTTC. This sequence encodes CASSFGGPNEQFF. The V and J genes are TRBV5-1 and TRBJ2-1; D is tentatively TRBD1 or TRBD2 (5 bases each). The germline V gene encodes CDR1 SGHRS and CDR2 YFSETQ. Trimming took 2 bases from V and 6 from J, leaving 9 bases between them. The CDR3 sequence is 13 residues long.